Below, 20 T cell receptor beta chains from the same sample are listed, as sequenced in a study of cytomegalovirus exposure and HLA in healthy donors. The primer mix had 60 Vbeta and 13 Jbeta primers. Method: immunoSEQ multiplex PCR; TCRdb's copy keeps in-frame clones and lacks some. The data contain over 110,000 clones, about 80% of them singletons. Sequenced material: PBMCs. The receptors shown here come from a male donor in good health and CMV-seropositive.

This clone has only a few counts. J is TRBJ2-7 and V is TRBV12-5, with D unresolved. This CDR3 region has 16 residues. V was clipped by 3 bases and J by 1 base, with 16 bases between them. CDR1 LGHNT and CDR2 FRNRAP come from the germline V gene. CDR3 DNA: TGTGCTAGTGGTTTCTCTGCGGCCCGAGGTTCCTACGAGCAGTACTTC. Encoded protein: CASGFSAARGSYEQYF.

V and J are TRBV30 and TRBJ1-4; the D gene is possibly TRBD1 (6 bases). Trimming removed 2 bases at V and 8 bases at J, with 15 bases between. Germline CDR1 is GTSNPN and CDR2 is SVGIG (reference sequence). The CDR3 is 14 residues long. CDR3 DNA sequence: TGTGCCTGGAGTACGGTGACAGGACACGAAAAACTGTTTTTT. It yields the protein CAWSTVTGHEKLFF.

This chain connects TRBV15 to TRBJ2-5; D possibly corresponds to TRBD1 (6 bases). The CDR3 length is 15 residues. V lost 0 bases, J lost 4 bases, and 12 bases lay in between. Germline lookup yields CDR1 LNHNV and CDR2 YYDKDF (reference sequence). The CDR3 bases are TGTGCCACCAGCAGAGATAAGGGCAGGGGAGAGACCCAGTACTTC. Amino acid sequence: CATSRDKGRGETQYF.

This chain connects TRBV6-1 to TRBJ1-5, with TRBD1 as a possible D gene (5 bases). Trimming cost V 2 bases and J 7 bases, with 12 bases left between them. This CDR3 contains 14 residues. Germline lookup yields CDR1 MNHNS and CDR2 SASEGT. CDR3 DNA: TGTGCCAGCAGTGAACTGGGGGGGGAACAGCCCCAGCATTTT. Protein: CASSELGGEQPQHF.

This chain links TRBV10-1 with TRBJ1-2; D is uncertain. V lost 7 bases, J lost 3 bases, and 9 bases lay in between. The CDR3 spans 12 residues. Germline CDR1 WNHNN, CDR2 SYGVQD (reference sequence). Here the CDR3 reads CASKVGDYGYTF. Written as DNA, the CDR3 is TGCGCCAGCAAGGTCGGGGACTATGGCTACACCTTC.

The chain joins TRBV11-2 to TRBJ2-3; 7 nucleotides line up with TRBD2. Germline CDR1 and CDR2: SGHAT and FQNNGV. V gave up 1 base and J gave up 2 bases; unmatched junction bases: 3. The CDR3 runs 15 residues. CDR3 sequence reads: CASSLGTSATDTQYF. CDR3 bases: TGTGCCAGCAGCTTAGGAACTAGCGCCACAGATACGCAGTATTTT.

This chain uses TRBV2 with TRBJ2-3, with a weak D call TRBD2 (6 bases). Germline CDR1 SNHLY, CDR2 FYNNEI. Trimming shortened V by 2 bases and J by 4 bases, and 7 bases separated the two germline ends. CDR3 length equals 13 residues. This chain's CDR3 is CASSESGADTQYF. The DNA of the CDR3 is TGTGCCAGCAGTGAATCGGGGGCAGATACGCAGTATTTT.

Points on this clone: Other DNA sequences of this sample code for an identical CDR3. This chain uses TRBV18 with TRBJ1-1, with D perhaps matching TRBD1 (6 bases). Trimming removed 3 bases at V and 1 base at J, with 6 bases between. CDR3 length: 13 residues. Germline-derived CDR1 and CDR2 are KGHSH and LQKENI. The CDR3 coding sequence is TGTGCCAGCTCACCGACAGGGAACACTGAAGCTTTCTTT. This gives the protein CASSPTGNTEAFF.

The J gene is TRBJ2-1, the V gene TRBV5-1; tentative D call: TRBD1 (7 bases). This CDR3 contains 16 residues. Germline V gives CDR1 SGHRS, CDR2 YFSETQ. With 1 base removed from V and 0 bases from J, the gap between germline ends came to 11 bases. Written as DNA, the CDR3 is TGCGCCAGCAGCTTGTCGCAGGGGGGCTCCTACAATGAGCAGTTCTTC. Amino acid sequence: CASSLSQGGSYNEQFF.

The V call is TRBV6-1, the J call TRBJ2-2, with TRBD1 matching over 9 bases. The CDR3 consists of 15 residues. V was clipped by 6 bases and J by 2 bases; unmatched bases: 4. Germline V gene sequence: CDR1 MNHNS, CDR2 SASEGT. The CDR3 DNA follows: TGTGCCAGCAGAGAGGGACAGGGTAACACCGGGGAGCTGTTTTTT. It specifies CASREGQGNTGELFF.

This clone showed up just once. The chain combines TRBV5-1 with TRBJ2-7; TRBD2 is a possible D gene (5 bases). Germline CDR1 SGHRS, CDR2 YFSETQ. CDR3 length: 17 residues. V was clipped by 0 bases and J by 0 bases, with 16 bases between them. CDR3 in amino acids: CASSLAGGGLTSYEQYF. In DNA, the CDR3 is TGCGCCAGCAGCTTGGCGGGCGGAGGCCTTACCTCCTACGAGCAGTACTTC.

The rearrangement joins TRBV7-9 to TRBJ1-6; 7 positions agree with TRBD1. Germline assignment: CDR1 SEHNR and CDR2 FQNEAQ (reference sequence). V shed 4 bases, J shed 9 bases, and the junction held 9 bases outside the gene matches. The CDR3 is 15 residues long. This CDR3 reads CASSSDREGFSPLHF. The CDR3 DNA sequence: TGTGCCAGCAGCTCCGACAGGGAAGGTTTTTCACCCCTCCACTTT.

The chain uses TRBV13 and TRBJ2-1; TRBD2 aligns across 7 bases. The J segment lost 5 bases and the V segment lost 5 bases, leaving 12 bases of the junction unmatched. Germline lookup yields CDR1 PRHDT and CDR2 FYEKMQ (reference sequence). The CDR3 sequence is 16 residues long. CDR3 protein: CASSAHLAEPHNEQFF. For the CDR3, the DNA is TGTGCCAGCAGCGCCCATCTAGCGGAGCCCCACAATGAGCAGTTCTTC.

This clone has a handful of counts. This rearrangement joins TRBV29-1 to TRBJ1-2; 12 nucleotides match TRBD1. The V gene end was trimmed by 1 base and the J gene end by 5 bases; junction bases not matched to a gene: 11. CDR3 length: 17 residues. From germline, CDR1 is SQVTM and CDR2 ANQGSEA. CDR3 in DNA: TGCAGCGTTGAAGTGTCGCCGGGACAGGGGGCAGGGTATGGCTACACCTTC. Protein sequence: CSVEVSPGQGAGYGYTF.

This sequence joins TRBV7-2 and TRBJ2-5; a possible D gene is TRBD1 (5 bases). The CDR3 is made up of 14 amino acids. Per germline, CDR1 SGHTA and CDR2 FQGNSA. V was cut by 1 base and J by 6 bases, with 12 bases left in between. CDR3 sequence reads: CASSLGAGRKTQYF. CDR3 DNA sequence: TGTGCCAGCAGCTTAGGGGCAGGGCGGAAGACCCAGTACTTC. Full variable domain (missing parts from reference TRBV7-2 and TRBJ2-5): GAGVSQSPSNKVTEKGKDVELRCDPISGHTALYWYRQSLGQGLEFLIYFQGNSAPDKSGLPSDRFSAERTGGSVSTLTIQRTQQEDSAVYLCASSLGAGRKTQYFGPGTRLLVL.

This clone was seen only a few times. At one of its ends the junction is not consistent with the germline gene, which may arise from a read error. The chain uses TRBV28 and TRBJ2-7; D perhaps matches TRBD1 (5 bases). Germline CDR1 is MDHEN and CDR2 is SYDVKM. This CDR3 is 14 amino acids long. CDR3 sequence reads: CASSPGSAGQRANF. CDR3 in DNA: TGTGCCAGCTCCCCAGGGTCTGCCGGCCAACGTGCCAACTTC.

J is TRBJ1-4 and V is TRBV28, with no clear D. The CDR3 sequence is 14 residues long. The V and J ends lost 4 bases and 11 bases respectively, with 17 bases between them. Germline V gives CDR1 MDHEN, CDR2 SYDVKM. The CDR3 reads CASSSPPYPGKLFF. The CDR3 nucleotides read TGTGCCAGCAGTTCGCCCCCTTATCCGGGGAAACTGTTTTTT.

The chain carries TRBV9 and TRBJ2-7, with 9 bases identical to TRBD2. CDR3 length equals 14 residues. Germline V gene data show CDR1 as SGDLS and CDR2 as YYNGEE. J lost 4 bases, V lost 3 bases, and 5 bases had no gene match. CDR3 coding DNA: TGTGCCAGCAGCGGGAGCGGGGGGTTTTACGAGCAGTACTTC. Translated, it gives CASSGSGGFYEQYF.

This clone was counted only a few times. The chain employs TRBV29-1 and TRBJ2-5; no firm D call. Germline V gene data show CDR1 as SQVTM and CDR2 as ANQGSEA. With 3 bases removed from V and 2 bases from J, the gap between germline ends came to 10 bases. CDR3 length: 13 amino acids. The CDR3, as DNA: TGCAGCGTTGAGGTAGTGCCGCAAGAGACCCAGTACTTC. Its protein is CSVEVVPQETQYF.

This rearrangement joins TRBV27 to TRBJ2-3; maybe TRBD1 (6 bases). CDR1 is MNHEY, CDR2 SMNVEV, per germline (reference sequence). This CDR3 has 17 amino acids. Trimming removed 3 bases at V and 2 bases at J, with 18 bases between. Here the CDR3 DNA reads TGTGCCAGCAGTTTTGGGCACAGGGCGAAGAACACAGATACGCAGTATTTT. Translated, it gives CASSFGHRAKNTDTQYF.